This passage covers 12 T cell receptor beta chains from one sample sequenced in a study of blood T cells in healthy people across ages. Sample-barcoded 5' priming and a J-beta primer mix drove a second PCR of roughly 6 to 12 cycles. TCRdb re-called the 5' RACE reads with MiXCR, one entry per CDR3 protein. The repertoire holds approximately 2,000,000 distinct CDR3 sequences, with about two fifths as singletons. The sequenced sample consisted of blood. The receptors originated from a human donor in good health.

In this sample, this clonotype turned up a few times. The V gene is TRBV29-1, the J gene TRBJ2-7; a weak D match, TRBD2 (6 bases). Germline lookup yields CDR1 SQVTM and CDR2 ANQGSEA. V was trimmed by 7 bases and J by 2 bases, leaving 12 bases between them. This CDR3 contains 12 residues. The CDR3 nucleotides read TGCAGCGCCACGGGGGATACCTACGAGCAGTACTTC. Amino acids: CSATGDTYEQYF.

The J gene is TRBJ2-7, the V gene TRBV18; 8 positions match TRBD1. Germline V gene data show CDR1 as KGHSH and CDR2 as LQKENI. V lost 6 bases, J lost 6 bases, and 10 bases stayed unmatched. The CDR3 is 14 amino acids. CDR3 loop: CASSQGQAEFEQYF. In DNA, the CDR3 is TGTGCCAGCTCGCAGGGACAGGCTGAGTTCGAGCAGTACTTC.

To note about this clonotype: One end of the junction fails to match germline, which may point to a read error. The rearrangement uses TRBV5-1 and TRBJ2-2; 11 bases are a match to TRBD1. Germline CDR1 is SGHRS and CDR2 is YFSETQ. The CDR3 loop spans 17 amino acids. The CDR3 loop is CASSLAFGTGGAGERFF. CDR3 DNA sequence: TGCGCCAGCAGCTTGGCTTTTGGGACAGGGGGAGCCGGGGAGCGGTTTTTT.

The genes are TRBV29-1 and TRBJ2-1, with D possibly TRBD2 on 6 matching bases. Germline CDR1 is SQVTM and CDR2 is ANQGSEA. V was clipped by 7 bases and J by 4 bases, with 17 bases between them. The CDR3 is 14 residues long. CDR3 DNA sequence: TGCAGCGGCTGGCGGGAAGTTCGGTACAATGAGCAGTTCTTC. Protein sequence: CSGWREVRYNEQFF.

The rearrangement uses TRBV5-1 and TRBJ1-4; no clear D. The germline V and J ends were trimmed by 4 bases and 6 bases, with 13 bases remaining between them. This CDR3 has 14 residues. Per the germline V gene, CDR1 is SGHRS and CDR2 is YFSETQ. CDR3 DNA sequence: TGCGCCAGCAGCCCGAAGGGAAAGGATGAAAAACTGTTTTTT. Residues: CASSPKGKDEKLFF.

CDR3 in amino acids: CASTSNRDRVRQYF. The DNA for the CDR3 is TGTGCCAGCACCTCCAACCGGGACAGGGTGCGGCAGTACTTC. The chain recombines TRBV28 with TRBJ2-4, with 9 bases that match TRBD1. The ends lost 7 bases at V and 13 bases at J; junction bases unmatched: 14. This CDR3 has 14 amino acids. The germline V gene has CDR1 MDHEN and CDR2 SYDVKM.

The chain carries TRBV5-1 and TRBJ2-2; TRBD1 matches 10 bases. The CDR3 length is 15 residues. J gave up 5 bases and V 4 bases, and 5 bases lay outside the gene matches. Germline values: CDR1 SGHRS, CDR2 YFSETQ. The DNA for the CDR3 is TGCGCCAGCAGCAAGGGACAGGGGATAACCGGGGAGCTGTTTTTT. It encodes CASSKGQGITGELFF.

The CDR3 region is CASSYQSFSYNEQFF. The CDR3 DNA follows: TGTGCCAGCAGTTACCAGAGCTTCTCCTACAATGAGCAGTTCTTC. This rearrangement joins TRBV6-2 or TRBV6-3 to TRBJ2-1; D ambiguous. Germline CDR1 reads MNHEY; CDR2 reads SVGEGT. Trimming removed 2 bases from V and 0 bases from J, with 8 bases in between. The length of the CDR3 is 15 residues.

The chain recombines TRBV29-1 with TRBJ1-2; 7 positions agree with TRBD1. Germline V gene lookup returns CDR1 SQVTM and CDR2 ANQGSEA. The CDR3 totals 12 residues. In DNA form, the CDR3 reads TGCAGTGCTAGGGACAGCAGCTATGGCTACACCTTC. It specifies CSARDSSYGYTF.

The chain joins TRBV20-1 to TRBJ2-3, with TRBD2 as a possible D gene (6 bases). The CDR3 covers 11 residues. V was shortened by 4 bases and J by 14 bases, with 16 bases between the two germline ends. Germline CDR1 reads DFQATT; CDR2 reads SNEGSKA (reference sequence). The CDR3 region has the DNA TGCAGTGCTAAGGACTACCGATTAGCGTATTTT. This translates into CSAKDYRLAYF.

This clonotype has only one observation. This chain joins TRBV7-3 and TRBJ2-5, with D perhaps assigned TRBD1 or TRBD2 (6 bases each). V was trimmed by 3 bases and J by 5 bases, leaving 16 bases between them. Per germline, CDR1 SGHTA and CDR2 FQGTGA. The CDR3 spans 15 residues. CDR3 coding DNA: TGTGCCAGCAGCTTGGGGCCAGGGGAGGTGGAGACCCAGTACTTC. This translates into CASSLGPGEVETQYF.

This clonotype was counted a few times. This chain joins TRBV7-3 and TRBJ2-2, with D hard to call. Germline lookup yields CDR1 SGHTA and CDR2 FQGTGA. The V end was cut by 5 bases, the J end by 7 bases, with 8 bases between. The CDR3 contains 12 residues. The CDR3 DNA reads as TGTGCCAGCAGCCGCAATGGCGGGGAGCTGTTTTTT. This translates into CASSRNGGELFF.